The 17 T cell receptor beta chains below were found in one sample sequenced in a study of beta chain features in type 1 diabetes. What was sequenced were expressed TCRB transcripts, since all of the isolated RNA had been reverse transcribed. Method: immunoSEQ multiplex PCR; TCRdb's copy keeps in-frame clones and lacks some. Of 200,000 to 250,000 clones listed, 27% are singletons. Sequencing used central memory CD4+ T cells from blood. The receptors originated from a man in his thirties or forties in good health.

This clone was detected only once. This chain connects TRBV7-9 to TRBJ1-1; D call uncertain. There are 12 residues in the CDR3. Germline V gives CDR1 SEHNR, CDR2 FQNEAQ (reference sequence). Trimming removed 1 base at V and 3 bases at J, with 3 bases between. The CDR3 loop is CASSLVHTEAFF. CDR3 coding DNA: TGTGCCAGCAGCTTAGTACACACTGAAGCTTTCTTT.

This clone was picked up a small number of times. This chain links TRBV30 with TRBJ2-5; 8 bases are a match to TRBD2. From germline, CDR1 is GTSNPN and CDR2 SVGIG (reference sequence). The CDR3 covers 15 residues. Trimming took 4 bases from V and 4 from J; bases not matched to a gene: 11. The CDR3 region is CAWTMGRGAIETQYF. In nucleotides, the CDR3 is TGTGCCTGGACCATGGGGCGGGGGGCCATAGAGACCCAGTACTTC.

This clone was picked up a small number of times. DNA of the CDR3: TGCGCCAGCAAAGGCCAAGGGGAGACCCAGTACTTC. Translated: CASKGQGETQYF. V is TRBV4-1 and J is TRBJ2-5, with no clear D. The germline gives CDR1 MGHRA, CDR2 YSYEKL. Trimming left V 7 bases short and J 5 bases short, with 11 bases between. The CDR3 consists of 12 residues.

The chain links TRBV5-1 to TRBJ2-1, with 10 bases fitting TRBD1. With 2 bases clipped from V and 6 bases from J, the junction kept 2 bases outside the gene matches. CDR3 length: 14 amino acids. The V gene's germline CDR1 is SGHRS and CDR2 YFSETQ. The CDR3 loop is CASSFGTGVNEQFF. CDR3 nucleotides: TGCGCCAGCAGCTTCGGGACAGGGGTCAATGAGCAGTTCTTC.

This clone was seen a handful of times. The chain recombines TRBV30 with TRBJ1-5; D is possibly TRBD1 (6 bases). This CDR3 is built from 15 residues. Trimming stripped 3 bases from V and 4 bases from J, with 16 bases between. Germline V lookup: CDR1 GTSNPN, CDR2 SVGIG (reference sequence). Written as DNA, the CDR3 is TGTGCCTGGAGGGTCCGAGGGGGGGCAAATCAGCCCCAGCATTTT. Translating it yields CAWRVRGGANQPQHF.

This clone was seen a single time. The chain recombines TRBV19 with TRBJ1-6; 9 nucleotides line up with TRBD1. CDR1 is LNHDA and CDR2 is SQIVND in the germline V gene (reference sequence). There are 14 residues in the CDR3. V dropped 8 bases and J dropped 9; count of bases not matched to a gene: 8. The chain's CDR3 is CASGSNRGLSPLHF. CDR3 DNA sequence: TGTGCCAGTGGTTCAAACAGGGGGCTTTCACCCCTCCACTTT.

The chain carries TRBV20-1 and TRBJ1-1, with D hard to call. From germline, CDR1 is DFQATT and CDR2 SNEGSKA (reference sequence). Trimming took off 3 bases at V and 5 bases at J, with 7 bases between the two ends. The CDR3 loop spans 11 amino acids. In DNA, the CDR3 is TGCAGTGCTAGTCTGACGACTGAAGCTTTCTTT. Translating gives CSASLTTEAFF.

J is TRBJ1-1 and V is TRBV5-6; D unresolved. The CDR3 contains 15 residues. V lost 0 bases, J lost 0 bases, and 9 bases lay in between. Germline CDR1 reads SGHDT; CDR2 reads YYEEEE. The CDR3 DNA sequence: TGTGCCAGCAGCTTGGGAGGGCCAATGAACACTGAAGCTTTCTTT. Protein product: CASSLGGPMNTEAFF.

V is TRBV28 and J is TRBJ2-1, with 9 bases fitting TRBD2. The J segment lost 6 bases and the V segment lost 4 bases, leaving 7 bases of the junction unmatched. Germline loops: CDR1 MDHEN, CDR2 SYDVKM. The CDR3 totals 15 residues. The CDR3 loop reads CASSSLRAGGNEQFF. CDR3 nucleotides: TGTGCCAGCAGTTCCCTACGAGCGGGAGGCAATGAGCAGTTCTTC.

This chain joins TRBV6-6 and TRBJ2-3, with D perhaps TRBD1 (5 bases). CDR3 length: 15 amino acids. Germline assignment: CDR1 MNHNY and CDR2 SVGAGI (reference sequence). Between the trimmed V and J ends, which lost 6 bases and 4 bases, there was a span of 17 bases. The CDR3 is CASSQGRLTADTQYF. The CDR3 nucleotides read TGTGCCAGCAGCCAGGGCCGACTGACCGCAGATACGCAGTATTTT.

V and J are TRBV13 and TRBJ2-7, with D possibly matching TRBD2 (5 bases). Germline CDR1 is PRHDT and CDR2 is FYEKMQ (reference sequence). The CDR3 has 14 amino acids. The V gene lost 5 bases and the J gene lost 6 bases, with 17 bases spanning the gap. The CDR3 protein is CASSRGRGGSEQYF. CDR3 bases: TGTGCCAGCAGCCGTGGCCGAGGTGGGAGCGAGCAGTACTTC.

The chain carries TRBV19 and TRBJ2-3, with a possible D match to TRBD2 (6 bases). The V and J ends lost 10 bases and 6 bases respectively, with 17 bases between them. Germline V lookup: CDR1 LNHDA, CDR2 SQIVND (reference sequence). This CDR3 has 13 residues. CDR3 sequence (DNA): TGTGCCACCGGGACTGGGCCACGGGATACGCAGTATTTT. Protein product: CATGTGPRDTQYF.

This clone was seen a few times. The chain joins TRBV18 to TRBJ2-5; unclear D gene. V lost 4 bases to trimming and J lost 0 bases, with 6 bases between them. In germline, CDR1 is KGHSH, CDR2 LQKENI. The CDR3 totals 13 residues. The CDR3 coding sequence is TGTGCCAGCTCACAGGGAAACCAAGAGACCCAGTACTTC. Translation: CASSQGNQETQYF.

The genes are TRBV30 and TRBJ1-4, with TRBD1 matching over 7 bases. This CDR3 is 15 amino acids long. Per the germline V gene, CDR1 is GTSNPN and CDR2 is SVGIG (reference sequence). J lost 10 bases, V lost 2 bases, and 13 bases had no gene match. The CDR3 region is CAWSTKGGSRRKLFF. Written as DNA, the CDR3 is TGTGCCTGGAGTACCAAAGGGGGCAGTCGGAGAAAACTGTTTTTT. The full variable domain, in which reference TRBV30 and TRBJ1-4 provide the parts outside the CDR3, is SQTIHQWPATLVQPVGSPLSLECTVEGTSNPNLYWYRQAAGRGLQLLFYSVGIGQISSEVPQNLSASRPQDRQFILSSKKLLLSDSGFYLCAWSTKGGSRRKLFFGSGTQLSVL.

Concerning this clone: This may be a read error: a much more frequent sequence differs by one nucleotide. The V call is TRBV5-6, the J call TRBJ2-5, with D unresolved. The V gene lost 1 base and the J gene lost 1 base, with 2 bases spanning the gap. This CDR3 has 12 residues. The germline V gene has CDR1 SGHDT and CDR2 YYEEEE. CDR3 sequence reads: CASSLSQETQYF. CDR3 nucleotide sequence: TGTGCCAGCAGCTTGTCCCAAGAGACCCAGTACTTC.

This clone was seen more than once but under ten times. The chain uses TRBV5-6 and TRBJ2-7, with D perhaps matching TRBD1 (6 bases). The CDR3 consists of 16 residues. With 4 bases removed from V and 4 bases from J, the gap between germline ends came to 21 bases. Per germline, CDR1 SGHDT and CDR2 YYEEEE. CDR3 sequence (DNA): TGTGCCAGCAGCGAGGCACCGGGACAAGGGAGATACGAGCAGTACTTC. It specifies CASSEAPGQGRYEQYF.

V is TRBV25-1 and J is TRBJ2-1; a possible D gene is TRBD1 (6 bases). The CDR3 is 16 residues long. The germline gives CDR1 MGHDK, CDR2 SYGVNS. V was cut by 2 bases and J by 5 bases, with 16 bases left in between. The CDR3 DNA follows: TGTGCCAGCAGTGAAGGTGTCGAGGGGGATAACAATGAGCAGTTCTTC. Its protein product is CASSEGVEGDNNEQFF.